This TCR beta chain was sequenced in a study of identical twins. Study-level results: When twins shared out-of-frame alpha sequences, those sequences had excess low generation probability.

In TCRdb, the 5' RACE reads were re-called with MiXCR into one record per CDR3 protein. This table has about 700,000 distinct CDR3 sequences, 6% to 6.5% appearing once. This clonotype was recorded at least ten times. Its specificity is not known. The CDR3 contains 16 residues. Trimming left V 3 bases short and J 0 bases short, with 13 bases between. From germline, CDR1 is SGHRS and CDR2 YFSETQ. Sample: naive T cells sorted from blood. The chain links TRBV5-1 to TRBJ2-1; no firm D call. The sequence was collected from a man between 18 and 29 years old in good health. The CDR3 reads CASSYKISRSYNEQFF. The CDR3 DNA follows: TGCGCCAGCAGCTACAAGATCTCCCGCTCCTACAATGAGCAGTTCTTC.